The 32 T cell receptor beta chains in this list originate from one sample, sequenced in a study of identical twins. MiXCR, applied by TCRdb to the 5' RACE reads, yields one record per CDR3 protein. The repertoire holds hundreds of thousands of distinct CDR3 sequences, with about 8% as singletons. The data also belong to a second study, concerning yellow fever vaccine responses in identical twins.

Sequenced: memory (CD45RO+) T cells sorted from blood. The receptors shown here come from a woman in her late teens or twenties in good health.

This clonotype was observed many times. This chain uses TRBV3-1 with TRBJ2-3; possible D gene TRBD2, 6 bases. Per the germline V gene, CDR1 is LGHDT and CDR2 is YNNKEL (reference sequence). V was trimmed by 4 bases and J by 2 bases, leaving 13 bases between them. This CDR3 is built from 15 residues. The CDR3 spells CASSPTRLYTDTQYF. The CDR3 DNA reads as TGTGCCAGCAGCCCGACTAGGCTTTACACAGATACGCAGTATTTT.

In its sample, this clonotype was seen a few times. This chain links TRBV7-9 with TRBJ2-3, with 11 nucleotides matching TRBD2. The length of the CDR3 is 15 residues. Germline lookup yields CDR1 SEHNR and CDR2 FQNEAQ (reference sequence). After removal of 3 bases from V and 6 bases from J, the junction contained 5 bases not matched to a gene. CDR3 nucleotide sequence: TGTGCCAGCAGCTTTAGCGGGGGGGAGTTGGATACGCAGTATTTT. Protein product: CASSFSGGELDTQYF.

This clonotype was counted many times. The gene calls are TRBV7-9 and TRBJ2-7; D call uncertain. Per germline, CDR1 SEHNR and CDR2 FQNEAQ (reference sequence). CDR3 length equals 14 residues. V was cut by 5 bases and J by 3 bases, with 14 bases left in between. CDR3 DNA: TGTGCCAGCAGCCCGCAAACAAGAGTCTACGAGCAGTACTTC. This encodes CASSPQTRVYEQYF.

This clonotype occurred many times. As DNA, the CDR3 is TGCAGTGCTAGAGATGGGACTAGCCACGAGACCCAGTACTTC. Translated, it gives CSARDGTSHETQYF. J is TRBJ2-5 and V is TRBV20-1; 9 bases line up with TRBD2. This CDR3 has 14 residues. Germline V gene sequence: CDR1 DFQATT, CDR2 SNEGSKA (reference sequence). J gave up 5 bases and V 0 bases, and 4 bases lay outside the gene matches.

The chain is built from TRBV12-3 or TRBV12-4 and TRBJ1-2; the D is unclear. Trimming removed 1 base at V and 0 bases at J, with 9 bases between. The CDR3 has 15 residues. CDR3 in DNA: TGTGCCAGCAGTTTAGTCCCGACAACTAACTATGGCTACACCTTC. Protein: CASSLVPTTNYGYTF.

This clonotype showed up many times. The chain links TRBV29-1 to TRBJ2-5, with D perhaps matching TRBD2 (6 bases). V lost 4 bases and J lost 2, with 20 bases in between. Germline CDR1 is SQVTM and CDR2 is ANQGSEA. The CDR3 extends over 16 amino acids. The CDR3 sequence: CSVGYSASGVQETQYF. CDR3 DNA: TGCAGCGTTGGGTACAGCGCCTCGGGGGTACAAGAGACCCAGTACTTC.

This clonotype showed up just a few times. The V call is TRBV2, the J call TRBJ1-3; D is undetermined. Germline CDR1 and CDR2: SNHLY and FYNNEI. The V end was cut by 6 bases, the J end by 4 bases, with 10 bases between. The length of the CDR3 is 13 residues. This CDR3 is CASSAGPGNTIYF. The CDR3 DNA follows: TGTGCCAGCAGCGCCGGCCCAGGAAACACCATATATTTT.

This clonotype was seen repeatedly, ten times or more. The rearrangement links TRBV12-3 or TRBV12-4 to TRBJ2-3; 11 bases fit TRBD2. V was pared by 11 bases and J by 0 bases, with 4 bases of the junction left unmatched. The CDR3 runs 14 residues. CDR3 sequence (DNA): TGTGCCGGGACTAGCGGTTCTAGCACAGATACGCAGTATTTT. It codes for CAGTSGSSTDTQYF.

This clonotype occurred a few times. The V and J genes are TRBV7-9 and TRBJ1-2; 8 bases are a match to TRBD1. Germline V gene lookup returns CDR1 SEHNR and CDR2 FQNEAQ (reference sequence). The CDR3 spans 15 residues. With V trimmed by 5 bases and J by 3 bases, 8 bases remained unmatched. The CDR3 reads CASSDQGAPHYGYTF. DNA for the CDR3: TGTGCCAGCAGCGATCAGGGGGCGCCCCACTATGGCTACACCTTC.

This clonotype has a count of ten or more. The junction departs from the called germline gene at one end, perhaps through a read error. The rearrangement joins TRBV7-8 to TRBJ2-7; 7 bases agree with TRBD2. Germline assignment: CDR1 SGHVS and CDR2 FQNEAQ. The CDR3 is made up of 11 amino acids. The CDR3 bases are TGTGCCGGGGGGGGTTCCGTCTCACCAATCTTC. Translating it yields CAGGGSVSPIF.

This clonotype was picked up a small number of times. The gene calls are TRBV6-2 or TRBV6-3 and TRBJ2-7, with 9 nucleotides matching TRBD2. This CDR3 has 13 residues. CDR1 is MNHEY, CDR2 SVGEGT, per germline. The V segment lost 2 bases and the J segment 7 bases; nucleotides outside the gene matches: 3. The CDR3 region has the DNA TGTGCCAGCAGTTACGGTCTAGCGGGGGAGCAGTACTTC. Translated: CASSYGLAGEQYF.

The chain has TRBV3-1 and TRBJ2-1; D possibly corresponds to TRBD1 (6 bases). V was shortened by 0 bases and J by 10 bases, with 13 bases between the two germline ends. CDR1 and CDR2 from the germline V gene are LGHDT and YNNKEL (reference sequence). The CDR3 has 14 residues. Written as DNA, the CDR3 is TGTGCCAGCAGCCAAGATGTCCCGGGGACAGAGCAGTTCTTC. It yields the protein CASSQDVPGTEQFF.

This clonotype was found many times. In DNA form, the CDR3 reads TGTGCCAGCAGTTTAGGGACAGGGGGAGCCGGGGCTGAGCAGTTCTTC. This encodes CASSLGTGGAGAEQFF. The chain combines TRBV12-3 or TRBV12-4 with TRBJ2-1; 10 bases agree with TRBD1. V lost 1 base, J lost 9 bases, and 9 bases stayed unmatched. CDR3 length: 16 residues.

This chain joins TRBV12-3 or TRBV12-4 and TRBJ1-1, with 7 nucleotides matching TRBD1. V lost 5 bases to trimming and J lost 7 bases; unmatched junction nucleotides: 10. The CDR3 totals 14 residues. CDR3 residues: CASSPSTGYNEAFF. CDR3 nucleotides: TGTGCCAGCAGTCCGTCGACAGGGTATAATGAAGCTTTCTTT.

This clonotype was seen only a few times. The chain couples TRBV29-1 to TRBJ1-1; the D gene is possibly TRBD1 (6 bases). V gave up 3 bases and J gave up 5 bases, with 10 bases separating them. CDR3 length equals 12 residues. From germline, CDR1 is SQVTM and CDR2 ANQGSEA. The CDR3 region is CSVDRGGTEAFF. The DNA of the CDR3 is TGCAGCGTTGATAGGGGGGGGACTGAAGCTTTCTTT.

The rearrangement links TRBV24-1 to TRBJ2-2, with a tentative D call TRBD2 (6 bases). The CDR3 is made up of 16 amino acids. Germline CDR1 KGHDR, CDR2 SFDVKD. Trimming removed 3 bases at V and 0 bases at J, with 10 bases between. In DNA, the CDR3 is TGTGCCACCAGTGATAAAGGACTACCGAACACCGGGGAGCTGTTTTTT. It translates to CATSDKGLPNTGELFF.

This clonotype showed up many times. The rearrangement joins TRBV6-1 to TRBJ1-5; a possible D gene is TRBD1 (5 bases). The CDR3 is 14 amino acids. The germline gives CDR1 MNHNS, CDR2 SASEGT. Trimming cost V 6 bases and J 5 bases, with 14 bases left between them. CDR3 sequence reads: CASRREAGHQPQHF. CDR3 sequence (DNA): TGTGCCAGCAGAAGGGAGGCAGGGCATCAGCCCCAGCATTTT.

This clonotype was picked up many times. This chain joins TRBV5-1 and TRBJ2-5, with a tentative D call TRBD1 (5 bases). The length of the CDR3 is 15 residues. Germline V lookup: CDR1 SGHRS, CDR2 YFSETQ. V lost 1 base, J lost 4 bases, and 14 bases lay in between. The CDR3 DNA follows: TGCGCCAGCAGCTTGTCCCGACAGAGGTCAGAGACCCAGTACTTC. Translating gives CASSLSRQRSETQYF.

The V gene is TRBV29-1, the J gene TRBJ2-1; 14 nucleotides align to TRBD2. This CDR3 region has 15 residues. Losses at the gene ends were 3 bases for V and 7 bases for J; bases not matched to a gene: 5. Germline V gene sequence: CDR1 SQVTM, CDR2 ANQGSEA. The CDR3 bases are TGCAGCGTTGAGGGACTAGCGGGGGCTCCTAATGAGCAGTTCTTC. Its translation is CSVEGLAGAPNEQFF.

The genes are TRBV13 and TRBJ2-1, with a tentative D call TRBD1 (5 bases). The DNA end is a closer match to TRBJ2-7, so the J assignment may be wrong. CDR1 is PRHDT, CDR2 FYEKMQ, per germline (reference sequence). The CDR3 has 14 amino acids. The CDR3 bases are TGTGCCAGCAGCTTAGGTCAGGGCTACAATGAGCAGTACTTC. Amino acids: CASSLGQGYNEQYF.

In this sample, this clonotype turned up many times. V gene TRBV24-1 combines with J gene TRBJ2-1; 10 nucleotides match TRBD1. With 4 bases clipped from V and 6 bases from J, the junction kept 11 bases outside the gene matches. The CDR3 loop spans 17 amino acids. Germline V lookup: CDR1 KGHDR, CDR2 SFDVKD. The CDR3 sequence is CATSDSGQGVGINEQFF. CDR3 nucleotides: TGTGCCACCAGTGACTCAGGACAGGGGGTCGGAATCAATGAGCAGTTCTTC.

This clonotype came up many times. The chain is built from TRBV24-1 and TRBJ2-2, with TRBD1 as a possible D gene (7 bases). Between the trimmed V and J ends, which lost 1 base and 4 bases, there was a span of 12 bases. Per germline, CDR1 KGHDR and CDR2 SFDVKD. The CDR3 is 16 residues long. The CDR3 here is CATSDFQGGITGELFF. The CDR3 DNA follows: TGTGCCACCAGTGATTTCCAGGGGGGTATCACCGGGGAGCTGTTTTTT.

This clonotype was seen many times. The gene calls are TRBV6-2 or TRBV6-3 and TRBJ2-1; 10 bases fit TRBD2. J lost 6 bases, V lost 3 bases, and 11 bases had no gene match. The CDR3 runs to 17 residues. Looked up from germline, CDR1 is MNHEY and CDR2 is SVGEGT. The CDR3 region is CASSYVTSGALGNEQFF. The CDR3 DNA is TGTGCCAGCAGTTATGTTACTAGCGGGGCCCTAGGCAATGAGCAGTTCTTC.

Many counts were recorded for this clonotype. The V call is TRBV10-3, the J call TRBJ2-3; D is ambiguous. The CDR3 is 13 residues long. Germline CDR1 and CDR2: ENHRY and SYGVKD. Trimming took 8 bases from V and 0 from J, leaving 9 bases between them. In nucleotides, the CDR3 is TGTGCCATCGGTGGCTTTAGCACAGATACGCAGTATTTT. Its translation is CAIGGFSTDTQYF.

This clonotype came up a few times. This chain connects TRBV19 to TRBJ2-7, with D perhaps matching TRBD2 (5 bases). V lost 4 bases to trimming and J lost 7 bases, with 11 bases between them. The CDR3 consists of 12 residues. Germline V CDR1 and CDR2: LNHDA, SQIVND (reference sequence). The CDR3: CASSTIGKEQYF. DNA of the CDR3: TGTGCCAGTAGTACAATCGGGAAGGAGCAGTACTTC.

This sequence joins TRBV12-3 or TRBV12-4 and TRBJ2-5, with D possibly being TRBD2 (6 bases). This CDR3 has 16 residues. V shed 5 bases and J shed 3 bases, with 19 bases lying between them. CDR3 DNA sequence: TGTGCCAGCAGTCCGAGACTAGATCTGGCTAAAGAGACCCAGTACTTC. It yields the protein CASSPRLDLAKETQYF.

This clonotype was observed at least ten times. The chain combines TRBV12-3 or TRBV12-4 with TRBJ1-3; perhaps TRBD1 as D (6 bases). The CDR3 extends over 14 amino acids. V was pared by 3 bases and J by 4 bases, with 10 bases between. CDR3 in DNA: TGTGCCAGCAGTTTCCGGGGGGCAGGAAACACCATATATTTT. Protein sequence: CASSFRGAGNTIYF.

The chain carries TRBV12-5 and TRBJ2-3; the D is unclear. There are 12 residues in the CDR3. CDR1 LGHNT and CDR2 FRNRAP come from the germline V gene. Trimming left V 5 bases short and J 2 bases short, with 5 bases between. In nucleotides, the CDR3 is TGTGCTAGTGGTCCCAACACAGATACGCAGTATTTT. Encoded protein: CASGPNTDTQYF. Using reference TRBV12-5 and TRBJ2-3 for the parts outside the CDR3, the full variable domain is DARVTQTPRHKVTEMGQEVTMRCQPILGHNTVFWYRQTMMQGLELLAYFRNRAPLDDSGMPKDRFSAEMPDATLATLKIQPSEPRDSAVYFCASGPNTDTQYFGPGTRLTVL.

Remarks on this clonotype: Being one base from a much bigger clone, this may be a read error. The chain carries TRBV20-1 and TRBJ2-5; 11 bases fit TRBD2. CDR3 size: 16 residues. Trimming removed 3 bases from V and 5 bases from J; junction bases left unmatched: 11. Germline V gene sequence: CDR1 DFQATT, CDR2 SNEGSKA (reference sequence). The CDR3 nucleotides read TGCAGTGCTAGGCCTTTACTAGCGGGGGTAGGGGAGACCCAGTACTTC. This gives the protein CSARPLLAGVGETQYF.

The table lists this clonotype with a few counts. The chain joins TRBV7-8 to TRBJ2-1, with D perhaps TRBD1 (5 bases). Looked up from germline, CDR1 is SGHVS and CDR2 is FQNEAQ. Trimming pared 1 base from V and 2 bases from J, leaving 12 bases between. The length of the CDR3 is 16 residues. This chain's CDR3 is CASSLEGPVTYNEQFF. In DNA form, the CDR3 reads TGTGCCAGCAGCTTAGAGGGGCCTGTCACCTACAATGAGCAGTTCTTC.

This clonotype has a count of ten or more. The CDR3 reads CASSYSKTRDVNEQFF. CDR3 DNA: TGTGCCAGCAGTTACTCGAAGACCAGGGATGTCAATGAGCAGTTCTTC. The chain couples TRBV6-5 to TRBJ2-1; D is possibly TRBD1 (5 bases). This CDR3 is built from 16 residues. Germline CDR1 and CDR2: MNHEY and SVGAGI. The ends were cut back, 0 bases at V and 6 bases at J, with 15 bases in the middle.

The chain has TRBV6-1 and TRBJ2-5; unclear D gene. Germline lookup yields CDR1 MNHNS and CDR2 SASEGT. With 5 bases removed from V and 4 bases from J, the gap between germline ends came to 14 bases. This CDR3 spans 14 amino acids. For the CDR3, the DNA is TGTGCCAGCAGTCCCCGCTTCGGAACAGAGACCCAGTACTTC. Translation: CASSPRFGTETQYF.